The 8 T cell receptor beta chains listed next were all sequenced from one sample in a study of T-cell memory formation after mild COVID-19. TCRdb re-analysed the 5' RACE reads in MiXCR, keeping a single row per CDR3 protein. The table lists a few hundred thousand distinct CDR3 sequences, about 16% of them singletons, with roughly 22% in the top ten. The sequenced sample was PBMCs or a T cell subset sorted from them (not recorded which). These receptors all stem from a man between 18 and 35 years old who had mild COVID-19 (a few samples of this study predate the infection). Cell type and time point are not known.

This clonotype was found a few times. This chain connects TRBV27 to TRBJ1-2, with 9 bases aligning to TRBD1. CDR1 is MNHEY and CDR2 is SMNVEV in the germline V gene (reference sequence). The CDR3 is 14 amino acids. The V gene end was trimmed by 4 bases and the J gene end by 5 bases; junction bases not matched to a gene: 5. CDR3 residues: CASSSTGGWYGYTF. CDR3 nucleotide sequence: TGTGCCAGCAGTTCCACAGGGGGCTGGTATGGCTACACCTTC.

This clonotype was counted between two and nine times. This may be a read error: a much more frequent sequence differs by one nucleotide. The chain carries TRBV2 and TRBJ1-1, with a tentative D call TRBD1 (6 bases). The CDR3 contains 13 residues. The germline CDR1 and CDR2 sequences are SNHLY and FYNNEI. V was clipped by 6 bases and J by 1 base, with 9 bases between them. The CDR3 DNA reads TGTGCCAGCAGATTACAGGGGAACACTGAAGCTTTCTTT. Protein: CASRLQGNTEAFF.

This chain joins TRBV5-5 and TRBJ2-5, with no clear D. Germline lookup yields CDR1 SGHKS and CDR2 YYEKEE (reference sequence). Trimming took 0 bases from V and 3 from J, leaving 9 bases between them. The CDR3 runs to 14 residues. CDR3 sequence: CASSLGGREETQYF. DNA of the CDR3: TGTGCCAGCAGCTTGGGAGGTAGAGAAGAGACCCAGTACTTC.

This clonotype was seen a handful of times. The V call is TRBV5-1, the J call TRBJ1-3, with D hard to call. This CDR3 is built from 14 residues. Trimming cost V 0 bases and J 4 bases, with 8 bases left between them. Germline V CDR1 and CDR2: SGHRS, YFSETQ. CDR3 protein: CASSLGSSGNTIYF. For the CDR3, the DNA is TGCGCCAGCAGCTTGGGGTCTTCGGGAAACACCATATATTTT.

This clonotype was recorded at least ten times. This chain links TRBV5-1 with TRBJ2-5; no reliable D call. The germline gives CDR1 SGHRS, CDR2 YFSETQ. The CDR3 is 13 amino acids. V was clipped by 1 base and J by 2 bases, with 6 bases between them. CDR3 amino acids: CASSLTAQETQYF. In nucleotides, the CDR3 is TGCGCCAGCAGCTTGACGGCTCAAGAGACCCAGTACTTC.

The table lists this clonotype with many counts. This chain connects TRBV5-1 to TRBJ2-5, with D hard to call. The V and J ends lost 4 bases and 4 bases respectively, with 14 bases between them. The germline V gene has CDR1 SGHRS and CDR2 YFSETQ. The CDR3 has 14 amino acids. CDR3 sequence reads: CASSRAAEAETQYF. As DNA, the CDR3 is TGCGCCAGCAGCCGGGCCGCGGAAGCAGAGACCCAGTACTTC. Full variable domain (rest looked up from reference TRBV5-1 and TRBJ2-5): KAGVTQTPRYLIKTRGQQVTLSCSPISGHRSVSWYQQTPGQGLQFLFEYFSETQRNKGNFPGRFSGRQFSNSRSEMNVSTLELGDSALYLCASSRAAEAETQYFGPGTRLLVL.

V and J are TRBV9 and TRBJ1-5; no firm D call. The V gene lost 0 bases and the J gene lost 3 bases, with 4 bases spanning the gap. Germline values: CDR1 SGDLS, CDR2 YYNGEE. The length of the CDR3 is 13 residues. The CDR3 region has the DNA TGTGCCAGCAGCGTAGGTCACAATCAGCCCCAGCATTTT. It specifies CASSVGHNQPQHF.

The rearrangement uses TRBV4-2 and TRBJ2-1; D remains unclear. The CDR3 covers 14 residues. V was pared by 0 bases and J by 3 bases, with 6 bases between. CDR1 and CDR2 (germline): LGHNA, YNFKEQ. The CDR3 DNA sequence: TGTGCCAGCAGCCAAGATCTGATCTACAATGAGCAGTTCTTC. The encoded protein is CASSQDLIYNEQFF.